This T cell receptor (beta chain) was captured in a study of shared clonotypes between healthy human individuals. Every subset had its genomic DNA shared out evenly among several immunoSEQ plates. Libraries were prepared by immunoSEQ multiplex PCR; TCRdb keeps only in-frame clonotypes and omits some of them. The table records around 750,000 clones, 74% of them present only once. The germline V gene has CDR1 SGHTA and CDR2 FQGNSA. There are 16 residues in the CDR3. With V trimmed by 5 bases and J by 7 bases, 10 bases remained unmatched. The sequenced sample consisted of memory CD4+ T cells sorted from blood. Indicated subset: CD45RA-negative fraction. This TCR was sampled from a woman aged 30 to 39 in good health. This chain uses TRBV7-2 with TRBJ1-4, with 10 bases aligning to TRBD1. CDR3 region: CASSPQGGTGAEKLFF. The DNA of the CDR3 is TGTGCCAGCAGCCCCCAGGGGGGGACAGGGGCTGAAAAACTGTTTTTT.